Presented here are 13 T cell receptor beta chains from one specimen sequenced in a study of OX40 agonist ivuxolimab in advanced cancers. Data came from immunoSEQ multiplex PCR; TCRdb stores just in-frame clones and leaves some out. The sample consists of 70,000 to 75,000 clones, roughly four fifths of them appearing once. Sequencing was performed on CD4+ or CD8+ T cells sorted from blood, taken in a trial of the OX40 agonist ivuxolimab. These receptor sequences come from an adult with an advanced solid tumor such as melanoma, head and neck, liver or kidney cancer.

The genes are TRBV6-6 and TRBJ2-5, with D maybe TRBD2 (7 bases). The CDR3 contains 15 residues. Looked up from germline, CDR1 is MNHNY and CDR2 is SVGAGI (reference sequence). Deletions cut 5 bases from V and 4 bases from J, with 17 bases between. The CDR3 spells CASSPSLGGGETQYF. CDR3 in DNA: TGTGCCAGCAGTCCCTCTCTAGGGGGGGGAGAGACCCAGTACTTC.

CDR3 in amino acids: CASSPGQGAGELFF. The CDR3 DNA reads as TGTGCCAGCAGCCCCGGACAGGGGGCCGGGGAGCTGTTTTTT. This chain connects TRBV6-6 to TRBJ2-2; 10 nucleotides agree with TRBD1. The V and J ends lost 6 bases and 6 bases, in that order; junction bases with no gene match: 4. This CDR3 has 14 amino acids. Germline CDR1 and CDR2: MNHNY and SVGAGI (reference sequence).

The chain recombines TRBV2 with TRBJ2-5; D might be TRBD1 (6 bases). V lost 5 bases to trimming and J lost 7 bases, with 17 bases between them. In germline, CDR1 is SNHLY, CDR2 FYNNEI. The CDR3 runs to 14 residues. CDR3 amino acids: CASSPETGQGTQYF. For the CDR3, the DNA is TGTGCCAGCAGTCCAGAAACAGGGCAGGGGACCCAGTACTTC.

The V gene is TRBV5-4, the J gene TRBJ1-4; possibly TRBD1 for D (6 bases). The germline CDR1 and CDR2 sequences are SGHNT and YYREEE (reference sequence). Trimming pared 4 bases from V and 5 bases from J, leaving 18 bases between. CDR3 size: 16 residues. DNA for the CDR3: TGTGCCAGCAGCACCACGGACGGGACACTAAATGAAAAACTGTTTTTT. Translation gives CASSTTDGTLNEKLFF.

V and J are TRBV10-1 and TRBJ1-3; no definite D call. V was shortened by 0 bases and J by 0 bases, with 15 bases between the two germline ends. This CDR3 is 18 amino acids long. Germline V gene lookup returns CDR1 WNHNN and CDR2 SYGVQD (reference sequence). The CDR3 nucleotides read TGCGCCAGCAGTGAGTCGTCTAAACCGGGCCCCTCTGGAAACACCATATATTTT. Protein sequence: CASSESSKPGPSGNTIYF.

The chain links TRBV28 to TRBJ2-6; D is ambiguous. V was cut by 7 bases and J by 0 bases, with 7 bases left in between. This CDR3 is built from 14 residues. The germline CDR1 and CDR2 sequences are MDHEN and SYDVKM. This CDR3 is CASNSYSGANVLTF. DNA of the CDR3: TGTGCCAGCAACAGTTACTCTGGGGCCAACGTCCTGACTTTC.

V gene TRBV6-6 combines with J gene TRBJ2-5; 9 bases are a match to TRBD1. Trimming removed 7 bases from V and 5 bases from J; junction bases left unmatched: 11. Germline-derived CDR1 and CDR2 are MNHNY and SVGAGI (reference sequence). The CDR3 is made up of 15 amino acids. In DNA form, the CDR3 reads TGTGCCAGCAAACGTCCGACAGGGGGAGGGGAGACCCAGTACTTC. Protein product: CASKRPTGGGETQYF.

The chain employs TRBV2 and TRBJ2-3; 13 bases agree with TRBD2. CDR1 is SNHLY and CDR2 is FYNNEI in the germline V gene. The CDR3 has 14 residues. J lost 11 bases, V lost 6 bases, and 8 bases had no gene match. The CDR3 DNA reads TGTGCCAGCAGCGCCGGACTAGCGGGAGAGATGCAGTATTTT. Protein product: CASSAGLAGEMQYF.

The gene calls are TRBV27 and TRBJ2-2; TRBD2 might be the D (5 bases). The CDR3 length is 18 residues. Looked up from germline, CDR1 is MNHEY and CDR2 is SMNVEV (reference sequence). V was cut by 3 bases and J by 10 bases, with 27 bases left in between. DNA of the CDR3: TGTGCCAGCAGTTTGGGTTTTTCGGGGTTTAGAGAAAAAGAGGAGCTGTTTTTT. This encodes CASSLGFSGFREKEELFF.

Remarks on this clone: A much more abundant neighbour one base away suggests this may be a read error. The chain links TRBV7-9 to TRBJ2-7; 9 bases are a match to TRBD1. This CDR3 is built from 16 residues. After removal of 4 bases from V and 7 bases from J, the junction contained 14 bases not matched to a gene. Per germline, CDR1 SEHNR and CDR2 FQNEAQ (reference sequence). The CDR3 reads CASSSDPGTGKQEQYF. In nucleotides, the CDR3 is TGTGCCAGCAGCTCCGACCCCGGGACAGGGAAACAAGAGCAGTACTTC.

The V and J genes are TRBV28 and TRBJ1-3, with no clear D. The V gene lost 3 bases and the J gene lost 0 bases, with 18 bases spanning the gap. Looked up from germline, CDR1 is MDHEN and CDR2 is SYDVKM. The CDR3 extends over 18 amino acids. The CDR3 loop reads CASSFTEISFRSGNTIYF. The CDR3 region has the DNA TGTGCCAGCAGTTTCACTGAGATAAGCTTCCGCTCTGGAAACACCATATATTTT.

The chain employs TRBV28 and TRBJ2-7; a weak D match, TRBD1 (6 bases). The V end was cut by 3 bases, the J end by 4 bases, with 19 bases between. In germline, CDR1 is MDHEN, CDR2 SYDVKM. The CDR3 runs to 16 residues. The CDR3 sequence: CASSLRGSGWRYEQYF. The CDR3 DNA sequence: TGTGCCAGCAGTTTGAGGGGGTCAGGGTGGCGATACGAGCAGTACTTC.

The chain couples TRBV27 to TRBJ2-3; TRBD2 matches at 13 bases. This CDR3 contains 17 residues. Germline CDR1 is MNHEY and CDR2 is SMNVEV (reference sequence). The trim removed 2 bases at V and 2 bases at J, leaving 4 bases unmatched. CDR3 sequence reads: CASSLTSGGGYTDTQYF. The DNA for the CDR3 is TGTGCCAGCAGTTTAACTAGCGGGGGGGGATACACAGATACGCAGTATTTT.